This TCR beta chain stems from a study of control samples from healthy donors and cancer patients. Method: immunoSEQ multiplex PCR; TCRdb's copy keeps in-frame clones and lacks some. The profile shows 60,000 to 75,000 clones, roughly 89% of them singletons. CDR1 and CDR2 from the germline V gene are SGHVS and FQNEAQ. The CDR3 runs 18 residues. Turning to this clone: A junction boundary mismatches the germline segment, possibly from a read error.

The V call is TRBV7-8, the J call TRBJ2-2; 15 nucleotides line up with TRBD2. Sequenced material: PBMCs. The receptor comes from a man in his 60s with colorectal cancer. The CDR3 region is CARSLGLAGGPWTGELFF. In DNA, the CDR3 is TGTGCCCGCAGCTTAGGACTAGCGGGGGGGCCGTGGACCGGGGAGCTGTTTTTT.